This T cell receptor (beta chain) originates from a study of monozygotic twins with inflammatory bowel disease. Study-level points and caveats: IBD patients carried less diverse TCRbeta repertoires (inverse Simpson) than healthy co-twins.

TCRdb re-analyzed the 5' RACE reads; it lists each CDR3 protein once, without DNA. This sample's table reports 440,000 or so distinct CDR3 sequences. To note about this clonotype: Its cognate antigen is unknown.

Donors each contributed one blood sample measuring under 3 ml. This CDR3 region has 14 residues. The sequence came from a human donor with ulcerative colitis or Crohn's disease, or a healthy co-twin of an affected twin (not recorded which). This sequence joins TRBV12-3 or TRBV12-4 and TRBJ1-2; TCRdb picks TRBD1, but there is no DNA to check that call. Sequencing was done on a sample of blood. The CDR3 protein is CASHAEGQGDGYTF.